This T cell receptor (beta chain) was profiled in a study of metastatic and nonmetastatic thyroid tumors. Study-wide background: Comparison of repertoires was carried out across blood and tumor or nodule tissue from malignant and benign thyroid patients. Overall study results and limits: Relative to benign nodules, malignant thyroid tumors were reportedly characterized by significantly elevated TCR beta diversity in blood and tumor.

This clone was counted at least ten times. Its specificity is unknown. Each patient went into thyroid surgery without having received any treatment. Per the study methods: Across clinicopathological groups, CDR3 differences served as the basis for building a distant-metastasis classifier for papillary thyroid cancer. Via MiXCR, TCRdb re-called the PCR reads. The V and J calls here are based on TCRdb, not the publication. Of tens of thousands of clones in the sample, 16% were seen once. CDR3 length equals 16 residues. Germline V lookup: CDR1 MDHEN, CDR2 SYDVKM. Germline trimming cut 0 bases from V and 4 bases from J; bases unmatched to any gene: 7.

The sequence derives from a male donor with papillary thyroid cancer or a benign thyroid nodule (not recorded which). Some clones in this sample may be carry-over from other donors' samples. Sequencing was done on a sample of blood. The V and J genes are TRBV28 and TRBJ1-2; 8 nucleotides agree with TRBD1. The DNA of the CDR3 is TGTGCCAGCAGTTTATGGATTCTGGGGACAGGCTATGGCTACACCTTC. Its protein product is CASSLWILGTGYGYTF.